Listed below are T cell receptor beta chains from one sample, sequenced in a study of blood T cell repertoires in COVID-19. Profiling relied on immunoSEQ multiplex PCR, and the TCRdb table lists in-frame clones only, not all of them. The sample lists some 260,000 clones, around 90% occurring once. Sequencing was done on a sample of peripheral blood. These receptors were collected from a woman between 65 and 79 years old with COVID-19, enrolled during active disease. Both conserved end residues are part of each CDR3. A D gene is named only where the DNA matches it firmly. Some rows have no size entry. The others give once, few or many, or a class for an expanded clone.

cdr3_aa: CASSAITGQPQHF
cdr3_nt: TGTGCCAGCAGCGCTATCACAGGGCAGCCCCAGCATTTT
v_call: TRBV7-2
d_call: NA
clone_size: NA
j_call: TRBJ1-5

cdr3_aa: CASSPKTGIAVSYGYTF
cdr3_nt: TGTGCCAGCAGTCCGAAGACAGGGATAGCCGTTAGCTATGGCTACACCTTC
v_call: TRBV27
d_call: TRBD1
clone_size: NA
j_call: TRBJ1-2

cdr3_aa: CASSPVAGLEAFF
cdr3_nt: TGTGCCAGCAGCCCAGTTGCAGGTCTTGAAGCTTTCTTT
v_call: TRBV14
d_call: NA
clone_size: NA
j_call: TRBJ1-1

cdr3_aa: CASSLGRNTGELFF
cdr3_nt: TGTGCCAGCAGCTTAGGTCGGAACACCGGGGAGCTGTTTTTT
v_call: TRBV11-1
d_call: NA
clone_size: NA
j_call: TRBJ2-2

cdr3_aa: CASSLLAGVGYEQYF
cdr3_nt: TGTGCCAGCAGCTTGCTAGCGGGAGTAGGATACGAGCAGTACTTC
v_call: TRBV11-3
d_call: TRBD2
clone_size: NA
j_call: TRBJ2-7

cdr3_aa: CASSVVSGVNTEAFF
cdr3_nt: TGTGCCAGCAGCGTAGTGTCGGGGGTCAACACTGAAGCTTTCTTT
v_call: TRBV9
d_call: NA
clone_size: NA
j_call: TRBJ1-1

cdr3_aa: CASSLMEGITGGRETQYF
cdr3_nt: TGTGCCAGCAGTCTCATGGAAGGCATTACAGGGGGAAGGGAGACCCAGTACTTC
v_call: TRBV25-1
d_call: TRBD1
clone_size: NA
j_call: TRBJ2-5

cdr3_aa: CASRSDSYNSPLHF
cdr3_nt: TGTGCCAGCAGATCGGACAGCTATAATTCACCCCTCCACTTT
v_call: TRBV3-1/TRBV3-2
d_call: NA
clone_size: NA
j_call: TRBJ1-6

cdr3_aa: CATWDKVYNQPQHF
cdr3_nt: TGTGCCACCTGGGACAAGGTATACAATCAGCCCCAGCATTTT
v_call: TRBV19
d_call: NA
clone_size: NA
j_call: TRBJ1-5

cdr3_aa: CASTEGNQPQHF
cdr3_nt: TGTGCCAGCACTGAGGGCAATCAGCCCCAGCATTTT
v_call: TRBV28
d_call: NA
clone_size: NA
j_call: TRBJ1-5

cdr3_aa: CASRYRDREDPGNTIYF
cdr3_nt: TGTGCCAGCAGATACCGGGACAGGGAGGATCCTGGAAACACCATATATTTT
v_call: TRBV11-3
d_call: TRBD1
clone_size: NA
j_call: TRBJ1-3

cdr3_aa: CSVPGTGAHEQYF
cdr3_nt: TGCAGCGTGCCCGGGACAGGGGCCCACGAGCAGTACTTC
v_call: TRBV29-1
d_call: TRBD1
clone_size: once
j_call: TRBJ2-7

cdr3_aa: CASSLSGTGSEKLFF
cdr3_nt: TGCGCCAGCAGCTTGTCAGGGACAGGGAGTGAAAAACTGTTTTTT
v_call: TRBV5-1
d_call: TRBD1
clone_size: NA
j_call: TRBJ1-4

cdr3_aa: CASSLAFNTEAFF
cdr3_nt: TGTGCCAGCAGTTTGGCCTTTAACACTGAAGCTTTCTTT
v_call: TRBV27
d_call: NA
clone_size: NA
j_call: TRBJ1-1

cdr3_aa: CASSLQSGTLANYGYTF
cdr3_nt: TGCGCCAGCAGCTTGCAATCCGGGACACTTGCTAACTATGGCTACACCTTC
v_call: TRBV5-1
d_call: NA
clone_size: NA
j_call: TRBJ1-2

cdr3_aa: CATSDWSQGAYGYTF
cdr3_nt: TGTGCCACCAGTGATTGGAGCCAGGGGGCCTATGGCTACACCTTC
v_call: TRBV24-1
d_call: TRBD1
clone_size: NA
j_call: TRBJ1-2

cdr3_aa: CASSQEQGSFDTQYF
cdr3_nt: TGCGCCAGCAGCCAAGAACAGGGAAGTTTTGATACGCAGTATTTT
v_call: TRBV4-1
d_call: NA
clone_size: NA
j_call: TRBJ2-3

cdr3_aa: CASSRRTSGGQETQYF
cdr3_nt: TGTGCCAGCAGCAGGCGGACTAGCGGGGGCCAAGAGACCCAGTACTTC
v_call: TRBV11-3
d_call: TRBD2
clone_size: NA
j_call: TRBJ2-5

cdr3_aa: CATAGTSGSSGGNNEQFF
cdr3_nt: TGCGCCACCGCGGGGACTAGCGGGAGTTCGGGGGGTAACAATGAGCAGTTCTTC
v_call: TRBV5-1
d_call: TRBD2
clone_size: NA
j_call: TRBJ2-1

cdr3_aa: CAWSLAGETQYF
cdr3_nt: TGTGCCTGGAGCCTCGCCGGGGAGACCCAGTACTTC
v_call: TRBV30
d_call: NA
clone_size: few
j_call: TRBJ2-5

cdr3_aa: CASSVEGLAVTYNEQFF
cdr3_nt: TGTGCCAGCAGCGTAGAGGGACTAGCGGTAACCTACAATGAGCAGTTCTTC
v_call: TRBV9
d_call: TRBD2
clone_size: NA
j_call: TRBJ2-1

cdr3_aa: CASSSGGQPQHF
cdr3_nt: TGTGCCAGCAGCTCCGGAGGGCAGCCCCAGCATTTT
v_call: TRBV7-9
d_call: NA
clone_size: NA
j_call: TRBJ1-5

cdr3_aa: CASSLWTGWIESYNEQFF
cdr3_nt: TGTGCCAGCAGTTTGTGGACAGGGTGGATTGAATCCTACAATGAGCAGTTCTTC
v_call: TRBV6-2/TRBV6-3
d_call: TRBD1
clone_size: NA
j_call: TRBJ2-1

cdr3_aa: CASSSGVGYTF
cdr3_nt: TGTGCCAGCAGTTCCGGTGTTGGCTACACCTTC
v_call: TRBV27
d_call: NA
clone_size: NA
j_call: TRBJ1-2

cdr3_aa: CASSQDIQSGNTIYF
cdr3_nt: TGCGCCAGCAGCCAAGATATCCAGTCTGGAAACACCATATATTTT
v_call: TRBV4-3
d_call: NA
clone_size: NA
j_call: TRBJ1-3

cdr3_aa: CASSQDHSSKLFF
cdr3_nt: TGTGCCAGCAGCCAAGACCACAGCTCAAAACTGTTTTTT
v_call: TRBV3-1/TRBV3-2
d_call: NA
clone_size: NA
j_call: TRBJ1-4

cdr3_aa: CASSPSWTGLRAEAFF
cdr3_nt: TGTGCCAGCAGTCCCTCATGGACAGGGCTTCGGGCTGAAGCTTTCTTT
v_call: TRBV27
d_call: TRBD1
clone_size: NA
j_call: TRBJ1-1

cdr3_aa: CASSFEGQKNTEAFF
cdr3_nt: TGTGCCAGCAGTTTTGAAGGACAGAAAAACACTGAAGCTTTCTTT
v_call: TRBV28
d_call: NA
clone_size: once
j_call: TRBJ1-1

cdr3_aa: CASRDGSLYNEQFF
cdr3_nt: TGCGCCAGCAGGGATGGGAGTCTCTACAATGAGCAGTTCTTC
v_call: TRBV4-1
d_call: NA
clone_size: once
j_call: TRBJ2-1

cdr3_aa: CASSEFPGGQPQHF
cdr3_nt: TGTGCCAGCAGTGAATTCCCAGGGGGACAGCCCCAGCATTTT
v_call: TRBV6-1
d_call: TRBD1
clone_size: once
j_call: TRBJ1-5

cdr3_aa: CASSRDRTSNQPQHF
cdr3_nt: TGTGCCAGCAGTCGGGACAGAACCAGCAATCAGCCCCAGCATTTT
v_call: TRBV2
d_call: TRBD1
clone_size: NA
j_call: TRBJ1-5

cdr3_aa: CASSPVSRDGTQYF
cdr3_nt: TGCGCCAGCAGCCCGGTTTCCCGGGATGGGACCCAGTACTTC
v_call: TRBV5-1
d_call: NA
clone_size: NA
j_call: TRBJ2-5

cdr3_aa: CASSSGSGLEQYF
cdr3_nt: TGTGCCAGCAGTTCGGGGTCGGGCCTCGAGCAGTACTTC
v_call: TRBV12-3/TRBV12-4
d_call: NA
clone_size: NA
j_call: TRBJ2-7

cdr3_aa: CASSRMGGREGGYGYTF
cdr3_nt: TGTGCCAGCAGCCGAATGGGTGGCAGGGAGGGTGGCTATGGCTACACCTTC
v_call: TRBV5-4
d_call: NA
clone_size: NA
j_call: TRBJ1-2

cdr3_aa: CASSLRPDMNTEAFF
cdr3_nt: TGTGCCAGCAGCTTGCGGCCAGACATGAACACTGAAGCTTTCTTT
v_call: TRBV5-4
d_call: NA
clone_size: NA
j_call: TRBJ1-1

cdr3_aa: CASSPGLAGVGEQFF
cdr3_nt: TGTGCCAGCAGCCCGGGACTAGCGGGAGTTGGAGAGCAGTTCTTC
v_call: TRBV3-1/TRBV3-2
d_call: TRBD2
clone_size: NA
j_call: TRBJ2-1

cdr3_aa: CAISEGGGAGNTIYF
cdr3_nt: TGTGCCATCAGTGAGGGGGGAGGGGCTGGAAACACCATATATTTT
v_call: TRBV10-3
d_call: NA
clone_size: NA
j_call: TRBJ1-3

cdr3_aa: CASSPRDSFKVGLFF
cdr3_nt: TGTGCCAGCAGCCCCCGGGACAGTTTCAAAGTAGGACTGTTTTTT
v_call: TRBV14
d_call: TRBD1
clone_size: NA
j_call: TRBJ1-4

cdr3_aa: CASSQRQLGTGELFF
cdr3_nt: TGTGCCAGCAGCCAAAGACAGCTAGGGACCGGGGAGCTGTTTTTT
v_call: TRBV3-1/TRBV3-2
d_call: NA
clone_size: NA
j_call: TRBJ2-2

cdr3_aa: CASSLWRANTGELFF
cdr3_nt: TGTGCCAGCAGCTTATGGAGGGCGAACACCGGGGAGCTGTTTTTT
v_call: TRBV7-2
d_call: NA
clone_size: NA
j_call: TRBJ2-2

cdr3_aa: CASSLAATSGQYNEQFF
cdr3_nt: TGCGCCAGCAGCTTGGCCGCGACTAGCGGGCAGTACAATGAGCAGTTCTTC
v_call: TRBV5-1
d_call: TRBD2
clone_size: NA
j_call: TRBJ2-1

cdr3_aa: CASSLRTSGSIDEQFF
cdr3_nt: TGCGCCAGCAGCCTTCGGACTAGCGGGAGTATCGATGAGCAGTTCTTC
v_call: TRBV4-1
d_call: TRBD2
clone_size: NA
j_call: TRBJ2-1

cdr3_aa: CASSHIGQAGANVLTF
cdr3_nt: TGTGCCAGCAGCCACATTGGGCAGGCTGGGGCCAACGTCCTGACTTTC
v_call: TRBV14
d_call: NA
clone_size: NA
j_call: TRBJ2-6

cdr3_aa: CASRDTGTGYEQYF
cdr3_nt: TGTGCCAGCAGGGACACCGGGACAGGGTACGAGCAGTACTTC
v_call: TRBV28
d_call: TRBD1
clone_size: NA
j_call: TRBJ2-7

cdr3_aa: CASSLGTVSEKLFF
cdr3_nt: TGTGCCAGCAGCTTAGGGACAGTGAGTGAAAAACTGTTTTTT
v_call: TRBV7-9
d_call: NA
clone_size: NA
j_call: TRBJ1-4

cdr3_aa: CASSPILAGYEQYF
cdr3_nt: TGCGCCAGCAGCCCCATACTAGCGGGATACGAGCAGTACTTC
v_call: TRBV4-3
d_call: TRBD2
clone_size: once
j_call: TRBJ2-7

cdr3_aa: CASSGSTSGVTGELFF
cdr3_nt: TGTGCCAGCAGTGGATCGACTAGCGGGGTAACCGGGGAGCTGTTTTTT
v_call: TRBV2
d_call: TRBD2
clone_size: NA
j_call: TRBJ2-2

cdr3_aa: CASSFNSGSMNTEAFF
cdr3_nt: TGCGCCAGCAGCTTCAATTCCGGGTCAATGAACACTGAAGCTTTCTTT
v_call: TRBV5-1
d_call: NA
clone_size: NA
j_call: TRBJ1-1

cdr3_aa: CASRVSGVTYEQYF
cdr3_nt: TGTGCCAGTCGGGTATCAGGGGTGACCTACGAGCAGTACTTC
v_call: TRBV19
d_call: NA
clone_size: NA
j_call: TRBJ2-7

cdr3_aa: CASSLAGGDTQYF
cdr3_nt: TGTGCCAGCTCTCTGGCGGGAGGAGACACGCAGTATTTT
v_call: TRBV18
d_call: TRBD2
clone_size: NA
j_call: TRBJ2-3

cdr3_aa: CASSPTGAPGNTIYF
cdr3_nt: TGTGCCAGCTCACCAACAGGGGCGCCCGGAAACACCATATATTTT
v_call: TRBV18
d_call: TRBD1
clone_size: NA
j_call: TRBJ1-3

cdr3_aa: CATSRGLLDRAPYNEQFF
cdr3_nt: TGTGCCACCAGCAGAGGCCTCTTGGACAGGGCACCCTACAATGAGCAGTTCTTC
v_call: TRBV15
d_call: TRBD1
clone_size: NA
j_call: TRBJ2-1

cdr3_aa: CASSHHQGANVLTF
cdr3_nt: TGTGCCAGCAGCCATCACCAGGGCGCCAACGTCCTGACTTTC
v_call: TRBV13
d_call: NA
clone_size: NA
j_call: TRBJ2-6

cdr3_aa: CASSYGGRIRFF
cdr3_nt: TGTGCCAGCAGTTACGGCGGGAGGATTCGGTTCTTC
v_call: TRBV6-2/TRBV6-3
d_call: TRBD2
clone_size: NA
j_call: TRBJ2-1

cdr3_aa: CSVVRSGNYGYTF
cdr3_nt: TGCAGCGTTGTTAGGAGCGGTAACTATGGCTACACCTTC
v_call: TRBV29-1
d_call: NA
clone_size: NA
j_call: TRBJ1-2

cdr3_aa: CAGPGTGDEKLFF
cdr3_nt: TGCGCCGGCCCCGGGACAGGGGACGAAAAACTGTTTTTT
v_call: TRBV23-1
d_call: TRBD1
clone_size: NA
j_call: TRBJ1-4

cdr3_aa: CASSFGGRRVDTQYF
cdr3_nt: TGTGCCAGCAGCTTTGGTGGGAGGCGGGTAGATACGCAGTATTTT
v_call: TRBV7-2
d_call: NA
clone_size: NA
j_call: TRBJ2-3

cdr3_aa: CAWSLNREAFF
cdr3_nt: TGTGCCTGGAGTCTAAACCGTGAAGCTTTCTTT
v_call: TRBV30
d_call: NA
clone_size: NA
j_call: TRBJ1-1

cdr3_aa: CAISEGTLGQAEETQYF
cdr3_nt: TGTGCCATCAGTGAGGGGACTCTAGGACAGGCGGAGGAGACCCAGTACTTC
v_call: TRBV10-3
d_call: NA
clone_size: NA
j_call: TRBJ2-5